The 31 T cell receptor beta chains reported below all come from one sample, sequenced in a study of Graves' ophthalmopathy and Graves' hyperthyroidism (dated by TCRdb to the late 2010s). TCRdb shows the sequencer as Illumina HiSeq 2000. For repertoire sequencing, the TCR beta CDR3 regions were amplified from RNA transcripts. HTBI primers and the Qiagen OneStep RT-PCR kit were used in a first-round RT-PCR, which was followed by a second-round multiplex PCR, size selection and purification. The public reads were quality trimmed at Q25 with fastp and then assembled into clones with MiXCR by TCRdb, keeping productive beta chains. CDR3 protein duplicates are merged, each entry listing the most common genes and DNA. The sample records approximately 330,000 distinct CDR3 sequences, around a sixth of which are singletons. In total, the top ten clones hold roughly 12% of the sample. The sample taken for sequencing was peripheral blood. These receptors were collected from an adult man with Graves' ophthalmopathy.

This chain joins TRBV6-5 and TRBJ1-1, with a possible D match to TRBD1 (5 bases). The CDR3 is made up of 15 amino acids. Germline V gene sequence: CDR1 MNHEY, CDR2 SVGAGI. The V gene lost 2 bases and the J gene lost 1 base, with 11 bases spanning the gap. The CDR3 region has the DNA TGTGCCAGCAGTTACCTTCCAGGGACGAACACTGAAGCTTTCTTT. This encodes CASSYLPGTNTEAFF.

This clonotype was seen ten or more times. The genes are TRBV20-1 and TRBJ1-1; tentatively, D is TRBD1 (5 bases). The CDR3 has 11 amino acids. The germline V and J ends were trimmed by 8 bases and 1 base, with 8 bases remaining between them. In germline, CDR1 is DFQATT, CDR2 SNEGSKA (reference sequence). The CDR3 protein is CSRQRNTEAFF. The CDR3 coding sequence is TGCAGTCGACAGAGGAACACTGAAGCTTTCTTT.

There are many counts of this clonotype. The chain couples TRBV20-1 to TRBJ2-7; TRBD2 is a possible D gene (7 bases). The germline V and J ends were trimmed by 7 bases and 2 bases, with 24 bases remaining between them. The length of the CDR3 is 16 residues. Germline V gene lookup returns CDR1 DFQATT and CDR2 SNEGSKA (reference sequence). The CDR3 loop is CSVGPGGAVFTYEQYF. The CDR3 DNA follows: TGCAGTGTAGGACCGGGGGGCGCTGTGTTTACCTACGAGCAGTACTTC.

This clonotype was seen ten or more times. J is TRBJ1-6 and V is TRBV28, with no clear D. The germline V and J ends were trimmed by 6 bases and 9 bases, with 9 bases remaining between them. Germline loops: CDR1 MDHEN, CDR2 SYDVKM. This CDR3 comprises 12 residues. In nucleotides, the CDR3 is TGTGCCAGCAGAGAAAGGAGTTCACCCCTCCACTTT. This translates into CASRERSSPLHF.

This clonotype was counted ten times or more. The genes are TRBV2 and TRBJ2-7; D gene ambiguous. CDR1 and CDR2 from the germline V gene are SNHLY and FYNNEI. This CDR3 spans 11 amino acids. Trimming removed 4 bases at V and 9 bases at J, with 10 bases between. The CDR3 DNA reads as TGTGCCAGCAGTGTCCAATGGGGGCAGTACTTC. It codes for CASSVQWGQYF.

This clonotype was seen a few times. This chain connects TRBV12-3 or TRBV12-4 to TRBJ1-5; 7 nucleotides line up with TRBD1. After removal of 6 bases from V and 6 bases from J, the junction contained 2 bases not matched to a gene. This CDR3 spans 12 amino acids. This CDR3 reads CASRTGSQPQHF. The CDR3 DNA follows: TGTGCCAGCAGGACAGGGAGTCAGCCCCAGCATTTT.

This clonotype was picked up many times. The rearrangement links TRBV20-1 to TRBJ2-5, with 7 bases aligning to TRBD1. CDR1 and CDR2 (germline): DFQATT, SNEGSKA (reference sequence). The CDR3 loop spans 15 amino acids. The J segment lost 4 bases and the V segment lost 2 bases, leaving 10 bases of the junction unmatched. This CDR3 is CSARSGTGDLETQYF. DNA for the CDR3: TGCAGTGCTAGAAGTGGCACAGGGGATCTAGAGACCCAGTACTTC.

This clonotype has ten or more counts. The gene calls are TRBV29-1 and TRBJ1-2, with 8 positions matching TRBD1. The CDR3 sequence is 13 residues long. V dropped 6 bases and J dropped 7; count of bases not matched to a gene: 10. Germline values: CDR1 SQVTM, CDR2 ANQGSEA. CDR3 amino acids: CSVIRTGNVGYTF. The CDR3 DNA reads as TGCAGCGTCATCCGGACAGGGAATGTTGGCTACACCTTC.

The sample holds many counts of this clonotype. The junction does not match germline at one end; this may be a read error. The chain couples TRBV2 to TRBJ2-2; TRBD1 might be the D (6 bases). Germline lookup yields CDR1 SNHLY and CDR2 FYNNEI. CDR3 length: 12 amino acids. The CDR3 protein is CASSRDTGELLF. CDR3 sequence (DNA): TGTGCCAGCAGTCGGGACACCGGGGAGCTGCTTTTT.

This clonotype occurred many times. This chain links TRBV6-2 or TRBV6-3 with TRBJ1-6; 7 bases fit TRBD1. J was trimmed by 5 bases and V by 6 bases; bases with no gene match: 7. The CDR3 covers 15 residues. From germline, CDR1 is MNHEY and CDR2 SVGEGT. The DNA for the CDR3 is TGTGCCAGCAGAGATCCGGGACAGAATAATTCACCCCTCCACTTT. Translating it yields CASRDPGQNNSPLHF.

This clonotype has a count of ten or more. CDR3 loop: CASTQSAQETQYF. CDR3 nucleotide sequence: TGTGCCAGCACCCAGAGTGCCCAAGAGACCCAGTACTTC. This chain connects TRBV2 to TRBJ2-5; D remains unclear. The V gene's germline CDR1 is SNHLY and CDR2 FYNNEI. This CDR3 is 13 amino acids long. V dropped 7 bases and J dropped 1 base, with 10 bases sitting between them.

At least ten counts were recorded for this clonotype. The chain couples TRBV6-1 to TRBJ1-2; a possible D gene is TRBD1 (6 bases). The CDR3 loop spans 15 amino acids. Trimming took off 4 bases at V and 0 bases at J, with 12 bases between the two ends. CDR1 MNHNS and CDR2 SASEGT come from the germline V gene. In DNA, the CDR3 is TGTGCCAGCAGTGTGTGGGGGCCTTCTAACTATGGCTACACCTTC. It specifies CASSVWGPSNYGYTF.

Many counts were recorded for this clonotype. The genes are TRBV6-2 or TRBV6-3 and TRBJ2-7; 11 bases are shared with TRBD2. The CDR3 is made up of 17 amino acids. Per germline, CDR1 MNHEY and CDR2 SVGEGT. The J segment lost 1 base and the V segment lost 4 bases, leaving 9 bases of the junction unmatched. The CDR3 region is CASSSSLTSGGSYEQYF. CDR3 sequence (DNA): TGTGCCAGCAGTTCCAGCCTAACTAGCGGGGGATCCTACGAGCAGTACTTC.

This clonotype occurred many times. The chain combines TRBV6-5 with TRBJ2-7; no reliable D call. The CDR3 spans 12 residues. Trimming cost V 0 bases and J 2 bases, with 2 bases left between them. Germline CDR1 MNHEY, CDR2 SVGAGI. CDR3 nucleotides: TGTGCCAGCAGTTACTCAGCCTACGAGCAGTACTTC. Translation: CASSYSAYEQYF.

The table lists this clonotype with many counts. The gene calls are TRBV11-2 and TRBJ2-5; D tentatively reads TRBD1 or TRBD2 (5 bases each). Germline V gives CDR1 SGHAT, CDR2 FQNNGV. The CDR3 consists of 15 residues. V lost 1 base to trimming and J lost 1 base, with 10 bases between them. This chain's CDR3 is CASSLATGPQETQYF. In DNA, the CDR3 is TGTGCCAGCAGCTTAGCAACGGGACCCCAAGAGACCCAGTACTTC.

Many counts were recorded for this clonotype. This chain uses TRBV6-2 or TRBV6-3 with TRBJ2-2; 9 bases map to TRBD1. The CDR3 has 16 residues. Germline V gene data show CDR1 as MNHEY and CDR2 as SVGEGT. The ends lost 4 bases at V and 6 bases at J; junction bases unmatched: 9. CDR3 coding DNA: TGTGCCAGCAGTTTTCCTCGGGACAGGGCGTCCGGGGAGCTGTTTTTT. Its protein product is CASSFPRDRASGELFF.

This clonotype was detected many times. Compared with germline, one end of the junction differs, possibly owing to a read error. CDR3 nucleotide sequence: TGTGCCTGCAGCGTGGGGGGAGCCCGGTCCTACGAGCAGTACTTC. Residues: CACSVGGARSYEQYF. The chain is built from TRBV2 and TRBJ2-7, with TRBD2 as a possible D gene (6 bases). CDR1 SNHLY and CDR2 FYNNEI come from the germline V gene. The CDR3 covers 15 residues.

V and J are TRBV28 and TRBJ1-3; D not resolved. Germline assignment: CDR1 MDHEN and CDR2 SYDVKM. The length of the CDR3 is 10 residues. Trimming took off 8 bases at V and 4 bases at J, with 3 bases between the two ends. The CDR3 protein is CASEGNTIYF. In DNA, the CDR3 is TGTGCCAGCGAAGGAAACACCATATATTTT. The full variable domain, its missing parts supplied by reference TRBV28 and TRBJ1-3, is DVKVTQSSRYLVKRTGEKVFLECVQDMDHENMFWYRQDPGLGLRLIYFSYDVKMKEKGDIPEGYSVSREKKERFSLILESASTNQTSMYLCASEGNTIYFGEGSWLTVV.

The table lists this clonotype with many counts. The gene calls are TRBV24-1 and TRBJ2-2; D ambiguous. CDR3 length: 15 amino acids. Germline V gene lookup returns CDR1 KGHDR and CDR2 SFDVKD. The V end was cut by 7 bases, the J end by 4 bases, with 15 bases between. CDR3 residues: CATSRDTGRTGELFF. CDR3 bases: TGTGCCACCAGCCGAGACACCGGACGCACCGGGGAGCTGTTTTTT.

This chain uses TRBV5-1 with TRBJ2-7, with 10 bases that match TRBD1. The CDR3 runs 15 residues. Trimming took 2 bases from V and 6 from J; bases not matched to a gene: 8. From germline, CDR1 is SGHRS and CDR2 YFSETQ. The DNA of the CDR3 is TGCGCCAGCAGCTTCGGACAGGGGGGTTCCGGCGAGCAGTACTTC. It translates to CASSFGQGGSGEQYF.

This clonotype was recorded at least ten times. The rearrangement joins TRBV2 to TRBJ2-5; D is ambiguous. The CDR3 extends over 13 amino acids. Trimming pared 5 bases from V and 2 bases from J, leaving 9 bases between. The germline V gene encodes CDR1 SNHLY and CDR2 FYNNEI. CDR3: CASSWQPQETQYF. The CDR3 DNA reads TGTGCCAGCAGTTGGCAGCCGCAAGAGACCCAGTACTTC.

This clonotype has at least ten counts. V gene TRBV5-1 combines with J gene TRBJ1-5; TRBD1 agrees at 7 bases. With V trimmed by 4 bases and J by 2 bases, 3 bases remained unmatched. There are 14 residues in the CDR3. Germline assignment: CDR1 SGHRS and CDR2 YFSETQ. CDR3 DNA sequence: TGCGCCAGCAGCCCTGACAGGGGCAATCAGCCCCAGCATTTT. Encoded protein: CASSPDRGNQPQHF. Complete variable domain (other parts from reference TRBV5-1 and TRBJ1-5): KAGVTQTPRYLIKTRGQQVTLSCSPISGHRSVSWYQQTPGQGLQFLFEYFSETQRNKGNFPGRFSGRQFSNSRSEMNVSTLELGDSALYLCASSPDRGNQPQHFGDGTRLSIL.

Ten or more counts support this clonotype. This sequence joins TRBV3-1 and TRBJ2-5; D is ambiguous. The CDR3 consists of 15 residues. Trimming cost V 1 base and J 2 bases, with 11 bases left between them. Per germline, CDR1 LGHDT and CDR2 YNNKEL (reference sequence). As DNA, the CDR3 is TGTGCCAGCAGCCAAGTCGCCGGATCTCAAGAGACCCAGTACTTC. Residues: CASSQVAGSQETQYF.

In this sample, this clonotype turned up once. A read error may account for a junction end that differs from germline. This rearrangement joins TRBV6-2 or TRBV6-3 to TRBJ1-2; D is uncertain. The CDR3 spans 13 residues. CDR1 and CDR2 (germline): MNHEY, SVGEGT. CDR3 loop: CASSYGRGIGCTF. The CDR3 DNA reads TGTGCCAGCAGTTACGGTCGAGGGATCGGCTGCACCTTC.

V is TRBV28 and J is TRBJ1-2, with 9 bases identical to TRBD1. Germline-derived CDR1 and CDR2 are MDHEN and SYDVKM. This CDR3 has 14 residues. Trimming took 6 bases from V and 4 from J; bases not matched to a gene: 6. Written as DNA, the CDR3 is TGTGCCAGCAGGCCGGGACAGGGCGGCTATGGCTACACCTTC. Its protein product is CASRPGQGGYGYTF.

This clonotype has a single count. The CDR3 protein is CASMRTEVYSPLHF. CDR3 bases: TGTGCCAGCATGAGGACGGAGGTCTATTCACCCCTCCACTTT. The chain couples TRBV6-2 or TRBV6-3 to TRBJ1-6; D unresolved. V lost 7 bases to trimming and J lost 8 bases, with 15 bases between them. The CDR3 consists of 14 residues. In germline, CDR1 is MNHEY, CDR2 SVGEGT.

This clonotype was observed many times. The J gene is TRBJ2-7, the V gene TRBV29-1, with D perhaps TRBD2 (6 bases). Germline-derived CDR1 and CDR2 are SQVTM and ANQGSEA. There are 13 residues in the CDR3. With 2 bases removed from V and 0 bases from J, the gap between germline ends came to 8 bases. CDR3 sequence reads: CSVELASSYEQYF. Here the CDR3 DNA reads TGCAGCGTTGAACTAGCGTCCTCCTACGAGCAGTACTTC.

There are many counts of this clonotype. This rearrangement joins TRBV28 to TRBJ2-7; TRBD2 aligns across 12 bases. The V gene end was trimmed by 4 bases and the J gene end by 4 bases; junction bases not matched to a gene: 5. This CDR3 spans 15 amino acids. Per the germline V gene, CDR1 is MDHEN and CDR2 is SYDVKM. The CDR3 here is CASSSPSGGAYEQYF. The CDR3 DNA is TGTGCCAGCAGTTCCCCTAGCGGGGGGGCATACGAGCAGTACTTC.

The table lists this clonotype with many counts. The CDR3 protein is CASSARDRGHYEQYF. The DNA of the CDR3 is TGCGCCAGCAGCGCCAGGGACAGGGGGCACTACGAGCAGTACTTC. The chain uses TRBV4-3 and TRBJ2-7, with 12 bases aligning to TRBD1. V was clipped by 5 bases and J by 3 bases; unmatched bases: 5. The germline CDR1 and CDR2 sequences are LGHNA and YSLEER. The CDR3 has 15 amino acids.

The rearrangement joins TRBV12-3 or TRBV12-4 to TRBJ2-5; a weak D match, TRBD2 (6 bases). The CDR3 covers 12 residues. Trimming took off 5 bases at V and 7 bases at J, with 11 bases between the two ends. CDR3 bases: TGTGCCAGCAGTACTAACGGGGGGACCCAGTACTTC. Translating it yields CASSTNGGTQYF.

This clonotype was observed at least ten times. The rearrangement joins TRBV15 to TRBJ2-5; 9 bases are shared with TRBD2. CDR1 LNHNV and CDR2 YYDKDF come from the germline V gene (reference sequence). The CDR3 has 14 residues. The trim removed 7 bases at V and 3 bases at J, leaving 6 bases unmatched. The CDR3 DNA reads TGTGCCACCAAAGGGCGGGAGGGGGAAGAGACCCAGTACTTC. Its translation is CATKGREGEETQYF.